Below, 17 T cell receptor beta chains from the same sample are listed, as sequenced in a study of identical twins. TCRdb re-derived calls from the 5' RACE reads in MiXCR, one entry per CDR3 protein. Among around 570,000 distinct CDR3 sequences, just under 10% were seen once, and the ten largest hold more than 2.5%. These data were likewise used in another study, on yellow fever vaccine responses in identical twins.

The sequencing input was PBMCs. These receptor sequences come from a woman between 18 and 29 years old in good health.

The chain recombines TRBV2 with TRBJ2-2; 14 nucleotides line up with TRBD2. Germline CDR1 reads SNHLY; CDR2 reads FYNNEI. V dropped 7 bases and J dropped 6; count of bases not matched to a gene: 4. CDR3 length: 15 residues. The CDR3 DNA sequence: TGTGCCAGCACCAGACTAGCGGGGGGGTCCGGGGAGCTGTTTTTT. Amino acids: CASTRLAGGSGELFF.

In its sample, this clonotype was seen a few times. An end of the junction does not agree with germline; a read error may underlie this. V usage is TRBV28 and J usage is TRBJ2-2; 8 bases match TRBD2. Per the germline V gene, CDR1 is MDHEN and CDR2 is SYDVKM. The CDR3 is made up of 14 amino acids. The DNA of the CDR3 is TGTGCCGGCAGCGAGCGGGGGTACACCGGGGAGCTGTTTTTT. Protein sequence: CAGSERGYTGELFF.

This clonotype has at least ten counts. The chain links TRBV7-2 to TRBJ2-2; 10 bases are a match to TRBD1. Per germline, CDR1 SGHTA and CDR2 FQGNSA. The CDR3 is 16 residues long. V shed 7 bases and J 6 bases; nucleotides not matched to a gene: 11. DNA for the CDR3: TGTGCCAGCACCAACCGGGACAGGGGAGGACCCGGGGAGCTGTTTTTT. This codes for CASTNRDRGGPGELFF.

This clonotype appeared many times. The chain is built from TRBV3-1 and TRBJ2-3, with D maybe TRBD1 (5 bases). This CDR3 has 14 residues. The V gene lost 1 base and the J gene lost 5 bases, with 10 bases spanning the gap. Germline V gene data show CDR1 as LGHDT and CDR2 as YNNKEL (reference sequence). The CDR3 loop is CASSQGGYVDTQYF. The CDR3 DNA reads as TGTGCCAGCAGCCAAGGGGGCTATGTAGATACGCAGTATTTT.

The genes are TRBV28 and TRBJ2-1, with 15 bases fitting TRBD2. The V gene end was trimmed by 6 bases and the J gene end by 2 bases; junction bases not matched to a gene: 8. The CDR3 runs to 18 residues. Germline assignment: CDR1 MDHEN and CDR2 SYDVKM. The CDR3 spells CASSPGLAGGSPYNEQFF. As DNA, the CDR3 is TGTGCCAGCAGCCCGGGACTAGCGGGAGGCTCCCCCTACAATGAGCAGTTCTTC.

The V gene is TRBV25-1, the J gene TRBJ2-1; 11 positions match TRBD2. CDR3 size: 15 residues. Germline V gene sequence: CDR1 MGHDK, CDR2 SYGVNS. V trimming: 3 bases; J trimming: 10 bases; junction bases outside the gene matches: 8. The CDR3 spells CASSDLAGGDGEQFF. In nucleotides, the CDR3 is TGTGCCAGCAGTGATCTAGCGGGGGGTGATGGGGAGCAGTTCTTC. Using reference TRBV25-1 and TRBJ2-1 for the parts outside the CDR3, the full variable domain is EADIYQTPRYLVIGTGKKITLECSQTMGHDKMYWYQQDPGMELHLIHYSYGVNSTEKGDLSSESTVSRIRTEHFPLTLESARPSHTSQYLCASSDLAGGDGEQFFGPGTRLTVL.

This clonotype was counted many times. This sequence joins TRBV7-2 and TRBJ1-1, with D uncertain. V was pared by 3 bases and J by 4 bases, with 9 bases between. Germline values: CDR1 SGHTA, CDR2 FQGNSA. The CDR3 runs to 13 residues. The CDR3 reads CASSFSLSTEAFF. DNA for the CDR3: TGTGCCAGCAGCTTCTCCCTCAGCACTGAAGCTTTCTTT.

This clonotype was observed a few times. The V gene is TRBV11-2, the J gene TRBJ2-1, with TRBD2 matching over 7 bases. Germline trimming cut 1 base from V and 10 bases from J; bases unmatched to any gene: 10. Per the germline V gene, CDR1 is SGHAT and CDR2 is FQNNGV. CDR3 length: 15 amino acids. CDR3 bases: TGTGCCAGCAGCTTAGCCGTGGCGGGAGTTCAAGAGCAGTTCTTC. This gives the protein CASSLAVAGVQEQFF. Combining the CDR3 with reference TRBV11-2 and TRBJ2-1 gives the whole variable domain EAGVAQSPRYKIIEKRQSVAFWCNPISGHATLYWYQQILGQGPKLLIQFQNNGVVDDSQLPKDRFSAERLKGVDSTLKIQPAKLEDSAVYLCASSLAVAGVQEQFFGPGTRLTVL.

At least ten counts were recorded for this clonotype. The CDR3 DNA reads as TGCAGTGCTAGAGTTCAGGAGGGGACCTACGAGCAGTACTTC. Translation: CSARVQEGTYEQYF. V gene TRBV20-1 combines with J gene TRBJ2-7; weak D call: TRBD2 (6 bases). The CDR3 consists of 14 residues. CDR1 is DFQATT and CDR2 is SNEGSKA in the germline V gene (reference sequence). Trimming pared 1 base from V and 2 bases from J, leaving 12 bases between.

The sample holds a few counts of this clonotype. V is TRBV11-2 and J is TRBJ2-1; no reliable D call. Germline V gene data show CDR1 as SGHAT and CDR2 as FQNNGV. CDR3 length: 11 residues. V was cut by 1 base and J by 16 bases, with 11 bases left in between. CDR3 in amino acids: CASSLGPVEFF. As DNA, the CDR3 is TGTGCCAGCAGCTTAGGGCCCGTCGAATTCTTC.

The chain is built from TRBV5-4 and TRBJ1-1; unclear D gene. The germline V gene encodes CDR1 SGHNT and CDR2 YYREEE (reference sequence). Trimming stripped 5 bases from V and 1 base from J, with 6 bases between. CDR3 length: 12 amino acids. DNA for the CDR3: TGTGCCAGCAGGAACAAGAACACTGAAGCTTTCTTT. This codes for CASRNKNTEAFF. Combining the CDR3 with reference TRBV5-4 and TRBJ1-1 gives the whole variable domain ETGVTQSPTHLIKTRGQQVTLRCSSQSGHNTVSWYQQALGQGPQFIFQYYREEENGRGNFPPRFSGLQFPNYSSELNVNALELDDSALYLCASRNKNTEAFFGQGTRLTVV.

This clonotype was counted a few times. The chain combines TRBV12-3 or TRBV12-4 with TRBJ2-7; possible D gene TRBD2, 6 bases. Trimming pared 5 bases from V and 3 bases from J, leaving 14 bases between. This CDR3 region has 14 residues. The DNA of the CDR3 is TGTGCCAGCAGTCCGTGGGGGGAAGGCTACGAGCAGTACTTC. Translating it yields CASSPWGEGYEQYF.

The V gene is TRBV29-1, the J gene TRBJ2-1; no firm D call. The V gene's germline CDR1 is SQVTM and CDR2 ANQGSEA. V lost 8 bases to trimming and J lost 12 bases, with 14 bases between them. The CDR3 consists of 10 residues. The CDR3 nucleotides are TGCAGCTCCTTAAACGATTGGCAGTTCTTC. Protein sequence: CSSLNDWQFF.

A few counts support this clonotype. The chain combines TRBV11-2 with TRBJ2-7, with TRBD1 matching over 11 bases. The CDR3 consists of 13 residues. The V and J ends lost 5 bases and 5 bases, in that order; junction bases with no gene match: 2. From germline, CDR1 is SGHAT and CDR2 FQNNGV. The chain's CDR3 is CASSRDRGDEQYF. The CDR3 DNA is TGTGCCAGCAGCAGGGACAGGGGGGACGAGCAGTACTTC.

This clonotype was recorded a few times. The rearrangement joins TRBV18 to TRBJ2-7; 9 bases are a match to TRBD2. Germline CDR1 and CDR2: KGHSH and LQKENI. The CDR3 has 13 amino acids. J gave up 6 bases and V 6 bases, and 6 bases lay outside the gene matches. The CDR3 loop reads CASSGSGSAEQYF. The CDR3 region has the DNA TGTGCCAGCTCGGGTAGCGGGAGCGCCGAGCAGTACTTC.

The chain has TRBV30 and TRBJ2-2; weak D call: TRBD2 (5 bases). Germline CDR1 and CDR2: GTSNPN and SVGIG (reference sequence). V was cut by 5 bases and J by 8 bases, with 12 bases left in between. The CDR3 spans 12 residues. CDR3: CAWDGVGGELFF. CDR3 sequence (DNA): TGTGCCTGGGACGGGGTTGGTGGGGAGCTGTTTTTT.

At least ten counts were recorded for this clonotype. The chain carries TRBV6-1 and TRBJ1-1; TRBD1 aligns across 7 bases. The V gene end was trimmed by 3 bases and the J gene end by 3 bases; junction bases not matched to a gene: 4. CDR3 size: 14 residues. Germline lookup yields CDR1 MNHNS and CDR2 SASEGT. CDR3 sequence reads: CASSEGQTYTEAFF. CDR3 nucleotides: TGTGCCAGCAGTGAGGGACAGACTTACACTGAAGCTTTCTTT.